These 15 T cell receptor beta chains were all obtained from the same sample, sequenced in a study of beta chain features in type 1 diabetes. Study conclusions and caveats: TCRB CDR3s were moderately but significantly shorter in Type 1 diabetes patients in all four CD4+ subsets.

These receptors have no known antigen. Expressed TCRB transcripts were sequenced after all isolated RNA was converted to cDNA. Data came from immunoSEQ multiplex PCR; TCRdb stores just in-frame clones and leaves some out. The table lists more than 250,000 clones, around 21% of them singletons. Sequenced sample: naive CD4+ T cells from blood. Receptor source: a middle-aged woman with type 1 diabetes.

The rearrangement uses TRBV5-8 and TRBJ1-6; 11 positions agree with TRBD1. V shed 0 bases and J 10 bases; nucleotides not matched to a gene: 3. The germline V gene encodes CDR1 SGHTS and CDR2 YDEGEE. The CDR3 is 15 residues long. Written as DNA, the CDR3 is TGTGCCAGCAGCTTGGCGGACAGGGGGCGATCACCCCTCCACTTT. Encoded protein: CASSLADRGRSPLHF.

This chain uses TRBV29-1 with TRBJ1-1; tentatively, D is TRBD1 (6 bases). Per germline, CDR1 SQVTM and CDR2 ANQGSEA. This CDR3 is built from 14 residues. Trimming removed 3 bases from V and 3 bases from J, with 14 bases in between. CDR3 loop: CSVEVGTLHTEAFF. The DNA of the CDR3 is TGCAGCGTTGAGGTGGGGACATTACACACTGAAGCTTTCTTT.

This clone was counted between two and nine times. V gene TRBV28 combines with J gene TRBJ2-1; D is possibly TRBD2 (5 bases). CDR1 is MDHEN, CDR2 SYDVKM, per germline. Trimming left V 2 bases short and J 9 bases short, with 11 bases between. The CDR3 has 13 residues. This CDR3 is CASSLGEGFEQFF. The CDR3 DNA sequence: TGTGCCAGCAGTTTAGGAGAGGGCTTTGAGCAGTTCTTC.

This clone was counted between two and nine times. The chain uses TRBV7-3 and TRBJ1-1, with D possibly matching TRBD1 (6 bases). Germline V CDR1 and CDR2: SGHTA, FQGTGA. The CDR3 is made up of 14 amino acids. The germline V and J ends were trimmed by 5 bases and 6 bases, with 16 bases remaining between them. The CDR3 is CASSTSGTQPEAFF. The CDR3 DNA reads TGTGCCAGCAGCACCTCCGGGACACAACCTGAAGCTTTCTTT.

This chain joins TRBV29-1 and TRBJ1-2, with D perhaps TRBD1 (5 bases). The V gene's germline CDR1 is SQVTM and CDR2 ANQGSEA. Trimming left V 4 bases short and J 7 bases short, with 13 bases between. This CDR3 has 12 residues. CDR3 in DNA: TGCAGCGTTGCATCGGGGGAACGTGGCTACACCTTC. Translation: CSVASGERGYTF.

CDR3 residues: CASSSGAHQPQHF. CDR3 in DNA: TGTGCCAGCAGTTCAGGGGCCCATCAGCCCCAGCATTTT. The chain has TRBV28 and TRBJ1-5, with D tentatively TRBD1 (6 bases). V dropped 4 bases and J dropped 5 bases, with 9 bases sitting between them. The CDR3 length is 13 residues. In germline, CDR1 is MDHEN, CDR2 SYDVKM.

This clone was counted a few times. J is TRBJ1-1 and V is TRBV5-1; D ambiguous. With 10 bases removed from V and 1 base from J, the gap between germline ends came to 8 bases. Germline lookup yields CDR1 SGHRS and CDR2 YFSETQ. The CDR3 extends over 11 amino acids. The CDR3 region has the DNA TGCGCCTCCCGGGGGAACACTGAAGCTTTCTTT. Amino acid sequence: CASRGNTEAFF.

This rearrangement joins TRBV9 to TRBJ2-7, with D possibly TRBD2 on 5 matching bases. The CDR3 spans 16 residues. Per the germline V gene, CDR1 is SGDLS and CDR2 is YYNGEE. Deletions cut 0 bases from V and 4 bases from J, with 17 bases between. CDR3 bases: TGTGCCAGCAGCGTAGGTAGCGCCGACAATATATACGAGCAGTACTTC. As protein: CASSVGSADNIYEQYF.

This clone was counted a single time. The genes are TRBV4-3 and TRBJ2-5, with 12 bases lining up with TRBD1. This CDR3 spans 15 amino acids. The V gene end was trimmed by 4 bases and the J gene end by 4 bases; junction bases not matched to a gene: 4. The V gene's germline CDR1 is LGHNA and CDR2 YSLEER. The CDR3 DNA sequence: TGCGCCAGCAGCCCGGGACAGGGGGCTGGAGAGACCCAGTACTTC. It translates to CASSPGQGAGETQYF.

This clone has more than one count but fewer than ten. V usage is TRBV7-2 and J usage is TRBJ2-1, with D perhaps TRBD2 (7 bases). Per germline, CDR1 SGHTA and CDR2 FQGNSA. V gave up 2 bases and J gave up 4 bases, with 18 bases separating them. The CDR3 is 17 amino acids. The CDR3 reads CASSLRRGGGRYNEQFF. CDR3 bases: TGTGCCAGCAGCTTACGTCGTGGGGGCGGGAGATACAATGAGCAGTTCTTC. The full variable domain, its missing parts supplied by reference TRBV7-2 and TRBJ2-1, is GAGVSQSPSNKVTEKGKDVELRCDPISGHTALYWYRQSLGQGLEFLIYFQGNSAPDKSGLPSDRFSAERTGGSVSTLTIQRTQQEDSAVYLCASSLRRGGGRYNEQFFGPGTRLTVL.

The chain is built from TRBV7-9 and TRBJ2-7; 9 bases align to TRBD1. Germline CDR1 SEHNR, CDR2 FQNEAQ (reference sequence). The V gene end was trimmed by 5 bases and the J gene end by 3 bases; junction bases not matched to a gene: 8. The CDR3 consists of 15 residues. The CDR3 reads CASSTGQGNYYEQYF. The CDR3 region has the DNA TGTGCCAGCAGCACCGGACAGGGGAATTACTACGAGCAGTACTTC.

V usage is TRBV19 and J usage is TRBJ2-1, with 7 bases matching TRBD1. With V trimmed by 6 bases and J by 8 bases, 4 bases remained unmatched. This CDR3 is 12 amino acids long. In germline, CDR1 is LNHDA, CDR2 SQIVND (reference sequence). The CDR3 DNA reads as TGTGCCAGTAGCGTCCAGGGGGATGAGCAGTTCTTC. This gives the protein CASSVQGDEQFF.

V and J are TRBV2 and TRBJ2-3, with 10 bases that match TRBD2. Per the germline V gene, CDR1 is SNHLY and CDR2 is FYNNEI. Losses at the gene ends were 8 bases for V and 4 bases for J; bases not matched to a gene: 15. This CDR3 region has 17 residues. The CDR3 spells CASLGGTSARGPDTQYF. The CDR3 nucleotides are TGTGCCAGCCTGGGCGGGACTAGCGCCCGAGGGCCAGATACGCAGTATTTT.

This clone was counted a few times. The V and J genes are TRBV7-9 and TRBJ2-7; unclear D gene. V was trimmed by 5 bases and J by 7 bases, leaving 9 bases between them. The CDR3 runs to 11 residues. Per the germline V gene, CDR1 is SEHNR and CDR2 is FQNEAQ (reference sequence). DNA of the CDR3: TGTGCCAGCAGCCTCCTGGAGGAGCAGTACTTC. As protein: CASSLLEEQYF.

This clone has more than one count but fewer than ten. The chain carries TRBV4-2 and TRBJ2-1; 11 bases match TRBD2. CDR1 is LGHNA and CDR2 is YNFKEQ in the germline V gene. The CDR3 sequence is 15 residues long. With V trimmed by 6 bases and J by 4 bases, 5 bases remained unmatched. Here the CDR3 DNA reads TGTGCCAGCAGTCACCTAGCGGGGGGATACAATGAGCAGTTCTTC. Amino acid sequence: CASSHLAGGYNEQFF.